This TCR beta chain was profiled in a study of blood T cells in healthy people across ages. Regarding the study as a whole: It was not known whether donors were CMV positive (a possible confounder of expanded clonotype changes). As naive T cell percentage varied, TCR beta diversity correlated strongly with it.

Turning to this clonotype: Its antigen is unidentified.

Primed by a sample-barcoded 5' primer and a J-beta primer mix, a second PCR proceeded for roughly 6 to 12 cycles. Using its own MiXCR run on the 5' RACE reads, TCRdb lists one record per CDR3 protein. Of some 930,000 distinct CDR3 sequences listed, 25% to 30% are singletons. This CDR3 spans 15 amino acids. V was clipped by 3 bases and J by 2 bases, with 13 bases between them. Per the germline V gene, CDR1 is MNHEY and CDR2 is SVGAGI. These data were likewise used in another study, on T cells of mothers and their children. From that study: Per child, roughly 3 million TCR beta CDR3 reads were obtained, against over 9 million per mother.

The source is a woman aged 40 to 50 in good health. The source material was blood. The chain joins TRBV6-5 to TRBJ1-2; D remains unclear. CDR3 DNA sequence: TGTGCCAGCAGTTATAGTGGCAGAGTAAACTATGGCTACACCTTC. Protein product: CASSYSGRVNYGYTF.